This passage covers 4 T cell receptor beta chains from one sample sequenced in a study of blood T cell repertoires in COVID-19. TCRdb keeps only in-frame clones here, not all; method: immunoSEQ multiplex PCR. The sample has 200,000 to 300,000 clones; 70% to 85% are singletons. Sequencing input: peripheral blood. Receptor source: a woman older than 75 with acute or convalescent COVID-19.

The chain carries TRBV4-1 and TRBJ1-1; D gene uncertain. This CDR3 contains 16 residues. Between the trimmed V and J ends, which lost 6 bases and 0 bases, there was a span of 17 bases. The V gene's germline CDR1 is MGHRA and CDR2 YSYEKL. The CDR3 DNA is TGCGCCAGCAGTCCAGCCTTGGGGAGGTTGAACACTGAAGCTTTCTTT. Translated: CASSPALGRLNTEAFF.

CDR3 sequence (DNA): TGTGCCAGCACCCATCGGACACTCGATAGCAATCAGCCCCAGCATTTT. Translation gives CASTHRTLDSNQPQHF. V and J are TRBV6-6 and TRBJ1-5; a possible D gene is TRBD1 (5 bases). The CDR3 totals 16 residues. CDR1 is MNHNY, CDR2 SVGAGI, per germline (reference sequence). The V end lost 7 bases, the J end lost 0 bases, and 16 bases lay between the germline ends.

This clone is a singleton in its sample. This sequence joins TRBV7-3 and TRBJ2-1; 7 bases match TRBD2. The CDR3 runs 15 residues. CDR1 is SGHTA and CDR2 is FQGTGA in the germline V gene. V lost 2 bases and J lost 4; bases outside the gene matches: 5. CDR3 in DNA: TGTGCCAGCAGCTTACACGCAGCGGGGTACAATGAGCAGTTCTTC. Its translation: CASSLHAAGYNEQFF.

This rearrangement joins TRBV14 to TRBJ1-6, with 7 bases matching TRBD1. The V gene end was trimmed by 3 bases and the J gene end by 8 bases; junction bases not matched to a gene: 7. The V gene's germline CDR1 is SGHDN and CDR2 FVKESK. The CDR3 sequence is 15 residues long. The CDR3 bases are TGTGCCAGCAGCCATAGGGGGCGCGGGGATTCACCCCTCCACTTT. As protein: CASSHRGRGDSPLHF.